This T cell receptor beta chain derives from a study of cytotoxic CD8 clonotypes in ibrutinib-treated CLL. Findings of the study overall: Contraction or stability on treatment characterized the public clonotypes, which were uncommon.

Germline V gene sequence: CDR1 LGHNT, CDR2 FRNRAP. The CDR3 totals 17 residues. Deletions cut 0 bases from V and 6 bases from J, with 21 bases between. This clone has just one count. Its antigen is not known. Depths of 1 in 200,000 to 1 in 1 million T cells were the sequencing target. Generated by immunoSEQ multiplex PCR, the TCRdb table keeps only in-frame clones and is missing some. The sample carries some 140,000 clones, approximately 80% recorded once. Source: PBMCs, taken after 12 months of ibrutinib treatment. This TCR was sampled from a human donor with chronic lymphocytic leukemia. This sequence joins TRBV12-5 and TRBJ2-7; D is possibly TRBD1 or TRBD2 (6 bases each). The CDR3 loop reads CASGLVLSNGGRPEQYF. The CDR3 DNA reads as TGTGCTAGTGGTTTGGTACTCTCTAACGGGGGCCGCCCCGAGCAGTACTTC.